This T cell receptor beta chain stems from a study of T cells in Graves' hyperthyroidism and ophthalmopathy. Concerning this clonotype itself: Its antigen is not known.

Study-level findings and limits: The model forecast ophthalmopathy, anticipating it by a median about 7 months before onset. Most thyroid clonotypes with frequency above 0.001 were detected in blood.

Exclusion followed for patients with uncontrolled infection, other autoimmune disease, pregnancy or lactation. Clinical symptoms, serum thyroxine and TRAb, thyroid ultrasound and orbital computed tomography together formed the diagnostic basis. What was amplified from RNA transcripts were TCR beta CDR3 regions. First-round RT-PCR targeting the TCR CDR3 was performed with the HTBI primer set. Via MiXCR, TCRdb re-called the multiplex PCR reads, giving one row per CDR3 protein. The table includes roughly 500,000 distinct CDR3 sequences, 46% detected once. The CDR3 sequence is 12 residues long. With 5 bases clipped from V and 13 bases from J, the junction kept 4 bases outside the gene matches. Germline V lookup: CDR1 SEHNR, CDR2 FQNEAQ (reference sequence).

The source of this sequence is an adult woman with Graves' disease, either hyperthyroidism or ophthalmopathy (not recorded which). The chain recombines TRBV7-9 with TRBJ1-4; 10 nucleotides line up with TRBD1. The sequenced material came from peripheral blood or thyroid tissue (not recorded which). As DNA, the CDR3 is TGTGCCAGCAGCCACCGGGACAGGGGACTGTTTTTT. Translation: CASSHRDRGLFF.